The sample holds many counts of the clone carrying this TCR beta chain. Stated time point: patch test 1, 2 weeks after DPC sensitization. Specified treatment: therapeutic diphenylcyclopropenone sensitization with weekly scalp DPC. Germline assignment: CDR1 MNHEY and CDR2 SVGEGT. Trimming pared 0 bases from V and 3 bases from J, leaving 15 bases between. The CDR3 is made up of 17 amino acids. MiXCR, applied by TCRdb to the RACE reads, yields one record per CDR3 protein. The sample consists of some 340,000 distinct CDR3 sequences, under 8% of them appearing once. These data belong to a study of human T cells and chemical hapten exposure.

The chain links TRBV6-2 or TRBV6-3 to TRBJ1-5; D unresolved. Material: whole blood, obtained in connection with sensitization to the hapten diphenylcyclopropenone (DPC). The TCR comes from a woman aged 18-30 years with alopecia areata. Some clones in this sample may be carry-over from other donors' samples. Here the CDR3 reads CASSYSIARSLNQPQHF. The DNA for the CDR3 is TGTGCCAGCAGTTACTCGATTGCACGGAGCCTCAATCAGCCCCAGCATTTT.